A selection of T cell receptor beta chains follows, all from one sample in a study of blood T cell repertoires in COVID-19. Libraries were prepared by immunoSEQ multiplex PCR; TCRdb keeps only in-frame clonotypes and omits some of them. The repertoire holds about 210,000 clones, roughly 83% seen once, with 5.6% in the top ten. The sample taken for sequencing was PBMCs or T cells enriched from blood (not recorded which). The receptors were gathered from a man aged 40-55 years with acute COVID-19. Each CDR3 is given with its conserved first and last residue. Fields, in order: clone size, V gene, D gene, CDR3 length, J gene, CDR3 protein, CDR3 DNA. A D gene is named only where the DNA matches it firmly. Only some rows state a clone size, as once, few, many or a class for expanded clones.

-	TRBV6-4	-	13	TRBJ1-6	CASSVIENSPLHF	TGTGCCAGCAGTGTGATCGAGAATTCACCCCTCCACTTT
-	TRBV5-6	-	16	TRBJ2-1	CASSFWVQRPLDEQFF	TGTGCCAGCAGCTTTTGGGTCCAGCGGCCTTTGGATGAGCAGTTCTTC
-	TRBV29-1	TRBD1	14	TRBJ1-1	CSVDPDRGGTEAFF	TGCAGCGTTGACCCCGACAGGGGAGGCACTGAAGCTTTCTTT
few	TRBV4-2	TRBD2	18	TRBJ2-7	CASSQDQGREGSSYEQYF	TGTGCCAGCAGCCAAGATCAGGGTCGGGAGGGAAGTTCCTACGAGCAGTACTTC
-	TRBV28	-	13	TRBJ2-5	CASSLQGGETQYF	TGTGCCAGCAGTTTACAGGGGGGAGAGACCCAGTACTTC
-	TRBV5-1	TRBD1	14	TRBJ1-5	CASSLGGGYQPQHF	TGCGCCAGCAGCTTAGGGGGCGGGTATCAGCCCCAGCATTTT
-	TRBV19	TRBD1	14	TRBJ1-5	CASHLTGDNQPQHF	TGTGCCAGCCATCTTACAGGGGACAATCAGCCCCAGCATTTT
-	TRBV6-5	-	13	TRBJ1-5	CASRRQENQPQHF	TGTGCCAGCAGAAGACAGGAGAATCAGCCCCAGCATTTT
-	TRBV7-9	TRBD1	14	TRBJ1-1	CASSQGTGRTEAFF	TGTGCCAGCAGCCAAGGGACAGGGAGGACTGAAGCTTTCTTT
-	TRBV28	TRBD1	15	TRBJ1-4	CASSPPGTGQEKLFF	TGTGCCAGCAGTCCCCCCGGGACAGGGCAAGAAAAACTGTTTTTT
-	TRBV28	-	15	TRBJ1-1	CASTPGHEGNTEAFF	TGTGCCAGCACCCCGGGACACGAAGGGAACACTGAAGCTTTCTTT
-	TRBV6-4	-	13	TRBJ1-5	CASSAEGNQPQHF	TGTGCCAGCTCCGCGGAGGGGAATCAGCCCCAGCATTTT
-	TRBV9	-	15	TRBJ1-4	CASSPSGATNEKLFF	TGTGCCAGCAGCCCCTCCGGGGCAACTAATGAAAAACTGTTTTTT
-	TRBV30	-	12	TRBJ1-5	CAWSRQAEPQHF	TGTGCCTGGAGTCGACAAGCGGAGCCCCAGCATTTT
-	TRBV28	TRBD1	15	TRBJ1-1	CASSGGNRGRTEAFF	TGTGCCAGCAGCGGAGGGAACAGGGGGCGGACTGAAGCTTTCTTT
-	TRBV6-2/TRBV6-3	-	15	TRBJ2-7	CASSSFLAPTYEQYF	TGTGCCAGCAGCTCCTTTCTAGCGCCAACCTACGAGCAGTACTTC
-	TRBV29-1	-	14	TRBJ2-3	CSVEDGLLYDTQYF	TGCAGCGTTGAAGACGGACTACTTTACGATACGCAGTATTTT
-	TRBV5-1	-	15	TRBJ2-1	CASSLADIFSNEQFF	TGCGCCAGCAGCTTGGCGGACATCTTTTCCAATGAGCAGTTCTTC
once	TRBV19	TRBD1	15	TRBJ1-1	CASKETGGLNTEAFF	TGTGCCAGTAAGGAAACAGGGGGCTTGAACACTGAAGCTTTCTTT
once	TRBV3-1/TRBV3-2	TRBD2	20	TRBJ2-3	CASSQEIGTSVKSSTDTQYF	TGTGCCAGCAGCCAAGAAATTGGGACTAGCGTAAAGTCTAGCACAGATACGCAGTATTTT
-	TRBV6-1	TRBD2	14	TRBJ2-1	CASSEQRENNEQFF	TGTGCCAGCAGTGAACAGCGGGAGAACAATGAGCAGTTCTTC
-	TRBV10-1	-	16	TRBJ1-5	CANGASYMDSNQPQHF	TGCGCCAACGGAGCATCATACATGGATAGCAATCAGCCCCAGCATTTT
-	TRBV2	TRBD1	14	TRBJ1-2	CASRGTGEGYGYTF	TGTGCCAGCAGGGGGACAGGGGAAGGATATGGCTACACCTTC
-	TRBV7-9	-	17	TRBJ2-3	CASSLSLGSTSTDTQYF	TGTGCCAGCAGCTTAAGTCTAGGCAGCACTAGCACAGATACGCAGTATTTT
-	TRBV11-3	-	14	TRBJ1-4	CASSAPRGGEKLFF	TGTGCCAGCAGCGCTCCCCGGGGAGGTGAAAAACTGTTTTTT
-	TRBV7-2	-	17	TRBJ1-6	CASSPRHTRPGVSPLHF	TGTGCCAGCAGCCCCCGCCATACCAGGCCAGGGGTTTCACCCCTCCACTTT
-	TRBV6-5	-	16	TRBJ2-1	CASSYQARGGGNEQFF	TGTGCCAGCAGTTACCAAGCGCGGGGAGGGGGCAATGAGCAGTTCTTC
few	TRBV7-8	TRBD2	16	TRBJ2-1	CASSLAREAGRNEQFF	TGTGCCAGCAGCTTAGCGAGGGAAGCGGGAAGAAATGAGCAGTTCTTC
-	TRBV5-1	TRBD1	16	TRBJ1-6	CASSLVGGARNSPLHF	TGCGCCAGCAGCTTGGTAGGGGGCGCGCGGAATTCACCCCTCCACTTT
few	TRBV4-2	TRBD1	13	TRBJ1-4	CASSQENRGKLFF	TGTGCCAGCAGCCAAGAGAACAGGGGGAAACTGTTTTTT
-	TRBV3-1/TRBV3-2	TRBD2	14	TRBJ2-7	CASRDSGSAYEQYF	TGTGCCAGCAGAGATAGCGGGAGTGCTTACGAGCAGTACTTC
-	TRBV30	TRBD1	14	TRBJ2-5	CAWSEGRGIGTQYF	TGTGCCTGGAGTGAGGGCAGGGGGATTGGGACCCAGTACTTC
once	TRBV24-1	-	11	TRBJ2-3	CATGDGSGQYF	TGTGCCACCGGGGACGGGAGCGGGCAGTATTTT
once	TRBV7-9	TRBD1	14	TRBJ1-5	CASTGTGRNQPQHF	TGTGCCAGCACCGGGACAGGGAGGAATCAGCCCCAGCATTTT
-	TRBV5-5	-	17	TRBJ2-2	CASSFHPSSLNTGELFF	TGTGCCAGCAGCTTCCACCCTAGCAGCCTTAACACCGGGGAGCTGTTTTTT
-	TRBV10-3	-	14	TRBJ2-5	CAISESGGVETQYF	TGTGCCATCAGTGAGTCAGGGGGAGTCGAAACCCAGTACTTC
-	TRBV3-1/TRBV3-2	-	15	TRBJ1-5	CASSRGGVGSQPQHF	TGTGCCAGCAGCAGGGGAGGAGTGGGTTCGCAGCCCCAGCATTTT
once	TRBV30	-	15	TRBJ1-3	CAWSVRARSGNTIYF	TGTGCCTGGAGTGTGAGAGCCCGCTCTGGAAACACCATATATTTT
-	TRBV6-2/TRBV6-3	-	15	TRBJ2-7	CASSYEEGAFYEQYF	TGTGCCAGCAGTTACGAGGAGGGCGCCTTCTACGAGCAGTACTTC
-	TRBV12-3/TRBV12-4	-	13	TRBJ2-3	CASGLTSTDTQYF	TGTGCCAGCGGACTCACTAGCACAGATACGCAGTATTTT
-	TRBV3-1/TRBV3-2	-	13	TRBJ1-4	CASSQGWGEKLFF	TGTGCCAGCAGCCAAGGTTGGGGCGAAAAACTGTTTTTT
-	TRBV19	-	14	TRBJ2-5	CASSIRARGETQYF	TGTGCCAGTAGTATACGGGCCAGGGGTGAGACCCAGTACTTC
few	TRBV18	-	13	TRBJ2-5	CASSPPQMKTQYF	TGTGCCAGCTCACCCCCGCAGATGAAGACCCAGTACTTC
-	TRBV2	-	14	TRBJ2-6	CASSEVLGANVLTF	TGTGCCAGCAGTGAAGTGTTAGGGGCCAACGTCCTGACTTTC
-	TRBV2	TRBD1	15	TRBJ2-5	CASRLQGGYQETQYF	TGTGCCAGCAGATTACAGGGGGGCTACCAAGAGACCCAGTACTTC